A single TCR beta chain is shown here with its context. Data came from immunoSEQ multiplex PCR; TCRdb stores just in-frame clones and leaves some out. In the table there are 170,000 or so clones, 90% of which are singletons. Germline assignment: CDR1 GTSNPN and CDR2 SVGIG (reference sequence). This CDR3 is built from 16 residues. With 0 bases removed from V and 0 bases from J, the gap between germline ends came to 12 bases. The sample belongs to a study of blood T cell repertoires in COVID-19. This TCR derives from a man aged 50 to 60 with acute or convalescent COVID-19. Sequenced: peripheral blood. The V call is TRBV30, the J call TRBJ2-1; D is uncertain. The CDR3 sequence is CAWSVRHFSSYNEQFF. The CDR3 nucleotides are TGTGCCTGGAGTGTAAGACACTTCAGCTCCTACAATGAGCAGTTCTTC.